The 32 T cell receptor beta chains listed next were all sequenced from one sample in a study of OX40 agonist ivuxolimab in advanced cancers. This table comes from immunoSEQ multiplex PCR, and its TCRdb copy is limited to in-frame clones, with some not included. The sample includes around 89,000 clones, around 90% seen only once; the top ten take around 0.71%. This specimen was CD4+ or CD8+ T cells sorted from blood, taken in a trial of the OX40 agonist ivuxolimab. The receptors here all came from an adult with an advanced solid tumor such as melanoma, head and neck, liver or kidney cancer.

In this sample, this clone turned up once. The CDR3 region is CASSQEAVGMGETQYF. The CDR3 region has the DNA TGCGCCAGCAGCCAAGAGGCGGTAGGGATGGGAGAGACCCAGTACTTC. J is TRBJ2-5 and V is TRBV4-3, with D hard to call. Germline V gene data show CDR1 as LGHNA and CDR2 as YSLEER. Trimming pared 0 bases from V and 4 bases from J, leaving 15 bases between. CDR3 size: 16 residues.

V gene TRBV7-6 combines with J gene TRBJ2-3; 8 bases match TRBD2. Trimming removed 0 bases from V and 2 bases from J; junction bases left unmatched: 10. Germline lookup yields CDR1 SGHVS and CDR2 FNYEAQ. The CDR3 covers 18 residues. As DNA, the CDR3 is TGTGCCAGCAGCTTAGCGTTTACAGGACTAGCTTACACAGATACGCAGTATTTT. This gives the protein CASSLAFTGLAYTDTQYF. Based on the CDR3 plus reference TRBV7-6 and TRBJ2-3, the full variable domain is GAGVSQSPRYKVTKRGQDVALRCDPISGHVSLYWYRQALGQGPEFLTYFNYEAQQDKSGLPNDRFSAERPEGSISTLTIQRTEQRDSAMYRCASSLAFTGLAYTDTQYFGPGTRLTVL.

The gene calls are TRBV27 and TRBJ2-7, with TRBD2 matching over 11 bases. The CDR3 runs to 14 residues. Germline lookup yields CDR1 MNHEY and CDR2 SMNVEV (reference sequence). J gave up 6 bases and V 3 bases, and 4 bases lay outside the gene matches. As DNA, the CDR3 is TGTGCCAGCAGTTTGCTAGCGGGAGGAGCCGAGCAGTACTTC. Translated: CASSLLAGGAEQYF.

The gene calls are TRBV18 and TRBJ2-5; D remains ambiguous. Trimming shortened V by 3 bases and J by 3 bases, and 11 bases separated the two germline ends. The V gene's germline CDR1 is KGHSH and CDR2 LQKENI. The CDR3 is 14 amino acids. The CDR3 sequence is CASSPLGSKETQYF. CDR3 nucleotides: TGTGCCAGCTCACCTCTCGGAAGTAAAGAGACCCAGTACTTC.

This chain connects TRBV5-1 to TRBJ1-3; 7 bases map to TRBD1. CDR3 length equals 15 residues. The J segment lost 5 bases and the V segment lost 0 bases, leaving 5 bases of the junction unmatched. Germline CDR1 reads SGHRS; CDR2 reads YFSETQ. CDR3 in amino acids: CASSLGDSTRNTIYF. Here the CDR3 DNA reads TGCGCCAGCAGCTTGGGGGACAGTACCCGAAACACCATATATTTT.

The chain is built from TRBV25-1 and TRBJ1-2, with D maybe TRBD1 (5 bases). The CDR3 has 16 residues. V was shortened by 4 bases and J by 0 bases, with 15 bases between the two germline ends. The germline V gene encodes CDR1 MGHDK and CDR2 SYGVNS. CDR3 DNA: TGTGCCAGCAGTGCGTCTGAACCAGGGTCTAACTATGGCTACACCTTC. Its translation is CASSASEPGSNYGYTF.

The chain recombines TRBV27 with TRBJ2-4; 11 bases line up with TRBD1. Germline CDR1 is MNHEY and CDR2 is SMNVEV (reference sequence). The J segment lost 4 bases and the V segment lost 6 bases, leaving 2 bases of the junction unmatched. The CDR3 is 14 residues long. CDR3 coding DNA: TGTGCCAGCAGCGGGACAGGGGGTAAAAACATTCAGTACTTC. Amino acids: CASSGTGGKNIQYF.

This chain links TRBV10-2 with TRBJ2-1; D remains unclear. In germline, CDR1 is WSHSY, CDR2 SAAADI. CDR3 length: 14 residues. The germline V and J ends were trimmed by 0 bases and 6 bases, with 9 bases remaining between them. In DNA, the CDR3 is TGCGCCAGCAGTGAGTCCTTGAGCCTCAATGAGCAGTTCTTC. Translating gives CASSESLSLNEQFF.

The chain has TRBV27 and TRBJ2-5; 11 bases are shared with TRBD1. This CDR3 contains 16 residues. The V gene end was trimmed by 4 bases and the J gene end by 5 bases; junction bases not matched to a gene: 9. The germline gives CDR1 MNHEY, CDR2 SMNVEV (reference sequence). The CDR3 protein is CASSYGTGGGSETQYF. The CDR3 DNA reads TGTGCCAGCAGTTACGGGACAGGGGGAGGGTCGGAGACCCAGTACTTC.

The chain uses TRBV10-1 and TRBJ2-1; 10 bases fit TRBD1. J gave up 3 bases and V 6 bases, and 5 bases lay outside the gene matches. Looked up from germline, CDR1 is WNHNN and CDR2 is SYGVQD (reference sequence). The CDR3 has 15 amino acids. CDR3 sequence: CASSAGTGDYNEQFF. The DNA for the CDR3 is TGCGCCAGCAGCGCCGGGACAGGGGACTACAATGAGCAGTTCTTC.

The rearrangement uses TRBV7-2 and TRBJ1-5, with TRBD1 matching 7 bases. The CDR3 has 14 amino acids. V trimming: 4 bases; J trimming: 4 bases; junction bases outside the gene matches: 4. The germline CDR1 and CDR2 sequences are SGHTA and FQGNSA. The CDR3 spells CASSSNRGNQPQHF. As DNA, the CDR3 is TGTGCCAGCAGCTCAAACAGGGGAAATCAGCCCCAGCATTTT. The whole variable domain, remainder taken from reference TRBV7-2 and TRBJ1-5, is GAGVSQSPSNKVTEKGKDVELRCDPISGHTALYWYRQSLGQGLEFLIYFQGNSAPDKSGLPSDRFSAERTGGSVSTLTIQRTQQEDSAVYLCASSSNRGNQPQHFGDGTRLSIL.

The chain joins TRBV7-2 to TRBJ2-1; maybe TRBD1 (8 bases). This CDR3 is built from 15 residues. Germline-derived CDR1 and CDR2 are SGHTA and FQGNSA. V lost 4 bases to trimming and J lost 8 bases, with 18 bases between them. The CDR3 loop reads CASSSHRGGIDEQFF. CDR3 DNA: TGTGCCAGCAGCTCCCACAGGGGGGGTATCGATGAGCAGTTCTTC.

The CDR3 bases are TGTGCCAGCAGATCCGGGGGAAACACCATATATTTT. Amino acid sequence: CASRSGGNTIYF. This sequence joins TRBV6-1 and TRBJ1-3, with unresolved D. V lost 6 bases and J lost 4, with 7 bases in between. The germline CDR1 and CDR2 sequences are MNHNS and SASEGT. The CDR3 runs to 12 residues.

The rearrangement uses TRBV7-2 and TRBJ2-3; D is perhaps TRBD1 (6 bases). CDR3 length equals 15 residues. V shed 5 bases and J shed 1 base, with 13 bases lying between them. CDR1 SGHTA and CDR2 FQGNSA come from the germline V gene. CDR3 amino acids: CASSAGGHRTDTQYF. CDR3 nucleotide sequence: TGTGCCAGCAGCGCTGGGGGACATCGCACAGATACGCAGTATTTT. Together with reference TRBV7-2 and TRBJ2-3, the CDR3 gives the full variable domain: GAGVSQSPSNKVTEKGKDVELRCDPISGHTALYWYRQSLGQGLEFLIYFQGNSAPDKSGLPSDRFSAERTGGSVSTLTIQRTQQEDSAVYLCASSAGGHRTDTQYFGPGTRLTVL.

The chain uses TRBV7-2 and TRBJ2-5, with TRBD1 matching over 8 bases. The germline V gene has CDR1 SGHTA and CDR2 FQGNSA. The V segment lost 5 bases and the J segment 5 bases; nucleotides outside the gene matches: 7. The CDR3 runs 14 residues. CDR3 sequence reads: CASSRDRGWETQYF. The CDR3 coding sequence is TGTGCCAGCAGCAGAGACAGGGGTTGGGAGACCCAGTACTTC.

This chain uses TRBV7-9 with TRBJ1-5, with D perhaps TRBD1 (6 bases). Trimming shortened V by 1 base and J by 0 bases, and 16 bases separated the two germline ends. Germline V gene lookup returns CDR1 SEHNR and CDR2 FQNEAQ (reference sequence). This CDR3 comprises 18 residues. The CDR3: CASSLGLGGTYSNQPQHF. DNA for the CDR3: TGTGCCAGCAGCTTAGGTCTAGGGGGAACTTATAGCAATCAGCCCCAGCATTTT.

The chain links TRBV27 to TRBJ2-1; TRBD2 agrees at 8 bases. The J segment lost 5 bases and the V segment lost 2 bases, leaving 5 bases of the junction unmatched. The CDR3 is made up of 15 amino acids. From germline, CDR1 is MNHEY and CDR2 SMNVEV (reference sequence). The CDR3, as DNA: TGTGCCAGCAGTTTACAAGCGGGAGTAAACAATGAGCAGTTCTTC. Encoded protein: CASSLQAGVNNEQFF.

V usage is TRBV6-5 and J usage is TRBJ1-2; TRBD1 matches at 10 bases. The V and J ends lost 4 bases and 6 bases, in that order; junction bases with no gene match: 5. The CDR3 contains 14 residues. Germline loops: CDR1 MNHEY, CDR2 SVGAGI. The CDR3 region is CASSSMDRGNGYTF. CDR3 DNA sequence: TGTGCCAGCAGTTCTATGGACAGGGGGAATGGCTACACCTTC.

About this clone: One end of the junction does not line up with germline, which may come from a read error. V is TRBV4-3 and J is TRBJ2-1, with TRBD1 matching over 10 bases. The CDR3 runs 16 residues. Germline V gene sequence: CDR1 LGHNA, CDR2 YSLEER. In nucleotides, the CDR3 is TGCGCCAGCAGTCCCGAGGGACAGGGGTCCTCCAATGAGCAGTTCTTC. Its protein is CASSPEGQGSSNEQFF.

The V call is TRBV6-5, the J call TRBJ1-4, with D perhaps TRBD1 (5 bases). Trimming pared 8 bases from V and 4 bases from J, leaving 11 bases between. Germline CDR1 and CDR2: MNHEY and SVGAGI. The CDR3 spans 13 residues. CDR3 in amino acids: CASGARVNEKLFF. CDR3 bases: TGTGCCAGCGGGGCGCGGGTTAATGAAAAACTGTTTTTT.

There are a few counts of this clone. The rearrangement uses TRBV5-1 and TRBJ2-3, with 8 positions matching TRBD1. The CDR3 consists of 16 residues. The ends lost 2 bases at V and 0 bases at J; junction bases unmatched: 5. Germline V gene lookup returns CDR1 SGHRS and CDR2 YFSETQ. In nucleotides, the CDR3 is TGCGCCAGCAGCTTTCAGGGGGCAACTAGCACAGATACGCAGTATTTT. It encodes CASSFQGATSTDTQYF.

The chain joins TRBV19 to TRBJ1-2; no definite D call. CDR1 is LNHDA and CDR2 is SQIVND in the germline V gene (reference sequence). Trimming removed 0 bases at V and 7 bases at J, with 12 bases between. The CDR3 has 14 amino acids. CDR3 amino acids: CASSIERLFGGYTF. CDR3 nucleotides: TGTGCCAGTAGTATAGAGCGTCTGTTCGGTGGCTACACCTTC.

As DNA, the CDR3 is TGTGCCAGCAGCTTTAATGACCCCCCCGGGGAGCTGTTTTTT. Its protein is CASSFNDPPGELFF. The chain links TRBV7-2 to TRBJ2-2; the D is unclear. Looked up from germline, CDR1 is SGHTA and CDR2 is FQGNSA. CDR3 size: 14 residues. The germline V and J ends were trimmed by 3 bases and 6 bases, with 11 bases remaining between them.

V is TRBV7-2 and J is TRBJ2-7, with 9 bases that match TRBD1. The CDR3 is 15 amino acids. CDR1 is SGHTA and CDR2 is FQGNSA in the germline V gene. Germline trimming cut 3 bases from V and 5 bases from J; bases unmatched to any gene: 8. The CDR3 reads CASSFKGQGFDEQYF. The CDR3 DNA sequence: TGTGCCAGCAGCTTTAAGGGACAGGGTTTCGACGAGCAGTACTTC.

The chain has TRBV7-2 and TRBJ1-5; 7 bases fit TRBD1. Germline loops: CDR1 SGHTA, CDR2 FQGNSA. V was clipped by 5 bases and J by 7 bases; unmatched bases: 5. CDR3 size: 13 residues. This CDR3 reads CASSPEGGQPQHF. In DNA, the CDR3 is TGTGCCAGCAGCCCGGAAGGGGGCCAGCCCCAGCATTTT.

This chain connects TRBV18 to TRBJ2-5; D unclear. Per the germline V gene, CDR1 is KGHSH and CDR2 is LQKENI. The CDR3 covers 12 residues. V shed 3 bases and J shed 5 bases, with 7 bases lying between them. The CDR3 sequence: CASSPVGETQYF. CDR3 bases: TGTGCCAGCTCACCTGTGGGGGAGACCCAGTACTTC.

The chain employs TRBV2 and TRBJ2-1; D may be TRBD1 (5 bases). The CDR3 has 18 residues. The V end lost 4 bases, the J end lost 5 bases, and 24 bases lay between the germline ends. Per the germline V gene, CDR1 is SNHLY and CDR2 is FYNNEI. The CDR3 is CASSARQPWRQGNNEQFF. CDR3 in DNA: TGTGCCAGCAGTGCACGCCAGCCGTGGCGCCAGGGTAACAATGAGCAGTTCTTC.

This chain links TRBV5-1 with TRBJ2-6; TRBD1 aligns across 9 bases. Germline assignment: CDR1 SGHRS and CDR2 YFSETQ. This CDR3 has 17 residues. The V segment lost 4 bases and the J segment 4 bases; nucleotides outside the gene matches: 9. The CDR3, as DNA: TGCGCCAGCAGCCCACTACAGGGGGCGGACGGGGCCAACGTCCTGACTTTC. Its translation is CASSPLQGADGANVLTF. Drawing the rest from reference TRBV5-1 and TRBJ2-6, the complete variable domain is KAGVTQTPRYLIKTRGQQVTLSCSPISGHRSVSWYQQTPGQGLQFLFEYFSETQRNKGNFPGRFSGRQFSNSRSEMNVSTLELGDSALYLCASSPLQGADGANVLTFGAGSRLTVL.

The rearrangement links TRBV29-1 to TRBJ2-3; no reliable D call. Trimming cost V 7 bases and J 6 bases, with 11 bases left between them. The CDR3 runs 11 residues. Germline V gene sequence: CDR1 SQVTM, CDR2 ANQGSEA. The CDR3 loop reads CSGNRADTQYF. CDR3 DNA: TGCAGCGGGAATAGAGCTGATACGCAGTATTTT.

The CDR3 DNA reads as TGCGCCAGCAGCCAAGGTGGCGGGAGAGGGTACAATGAGCAGTTCTTC. This gives the protein CASSQGGGRGYNEQFF. The J gene is TRBJ2-1, the V gene TRBV4-1; 7 bases line up with TRBD2. CDR1 and CDR2 from the germline V gene are MGHRA and YSYEKL. V dropped 1 base and J dropped 4; count of bases not matched to a gene: 7. The CDR3 is 16 amino acids.

The chain carries TRBV11-3 and TRBJ2-2; possibly TRBD2 for D (5 bases). V lost 0 bases and J lost 5, with 7 bases in between. The CDR3 contains 14 residues. Germline assignment: CDR1 SGHNT and CDR2 YENEEA. The CDR3 protein is CASSLDGNTGELFF. CDR3 nucleotides: TGTGCCAGCAGCTTAGACGGGAATACCGGGGAGCTGTTTTTT.

This sequence joins TRBV6-5 and TRBJ2-7; 7 bases are shared with TRBD1. This CDR3 contains 15 residues. The germline V gene has CDR1 MNHEY and CDR2 SVGAGI. V shed 0 bases, J shed 2 bases, and the junction held 4 bases outside the gene matches. CDR3 loop: CASSYSGTEAYEQYF. The CDR3 DNA reads as TGTGCCAGCAGTTACTCCGGGACAGAGGCCTACGAGCAGTACTTC.